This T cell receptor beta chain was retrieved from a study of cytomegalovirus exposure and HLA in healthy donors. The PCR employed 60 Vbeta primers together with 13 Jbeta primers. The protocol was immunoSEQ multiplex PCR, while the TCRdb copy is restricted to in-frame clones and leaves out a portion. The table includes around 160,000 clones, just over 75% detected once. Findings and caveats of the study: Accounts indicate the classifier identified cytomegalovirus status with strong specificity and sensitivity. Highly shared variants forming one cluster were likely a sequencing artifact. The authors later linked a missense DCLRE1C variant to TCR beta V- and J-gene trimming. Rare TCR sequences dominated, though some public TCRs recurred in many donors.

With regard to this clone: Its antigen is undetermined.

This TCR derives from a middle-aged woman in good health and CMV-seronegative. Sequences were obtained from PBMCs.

Here the CDR3 DNA reads TGTGCCAGCAGTGCAGGGGGCGCCTTACAGGGGACCTACGAGCAGTACTTC. Translation: CASSAGGALQGTYEQYF. The V gene is TRBV6-4, the J gene TRBJ2-7; 8 bases fit TRBD1. V lost 4 bases, J lost 2 bases, and 13 bases stayed unmatched. Germline values: CDR1 MRHNA, CDR2 SNTAGT. There are 17 residues in the CDR3.